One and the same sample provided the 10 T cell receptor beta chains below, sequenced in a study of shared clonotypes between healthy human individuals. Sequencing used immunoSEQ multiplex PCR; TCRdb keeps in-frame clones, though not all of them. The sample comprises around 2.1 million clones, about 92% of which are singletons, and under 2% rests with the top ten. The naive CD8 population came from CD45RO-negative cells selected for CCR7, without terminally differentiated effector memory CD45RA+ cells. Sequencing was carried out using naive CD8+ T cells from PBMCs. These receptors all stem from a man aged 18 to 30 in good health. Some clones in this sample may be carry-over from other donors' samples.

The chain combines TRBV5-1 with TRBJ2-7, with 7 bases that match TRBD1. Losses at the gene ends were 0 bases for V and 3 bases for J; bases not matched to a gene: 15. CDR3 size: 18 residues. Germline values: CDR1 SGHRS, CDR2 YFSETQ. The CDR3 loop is CASSLVGPDRAPNYEQYF. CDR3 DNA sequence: TGCGCCAGCAGCTTGGTTGGTCCAGACAGGGCCCCCAACTACGAGCAGTACTTC.

The CDR3 loop is CASSPTSGLAYEQYF. The CDR3 DNA reads as TGTGCCAGCAGTCCAACCTCGGGACTAGCCTACGAGCAGTACTTC. V gene TRBV6-6 combines with J gene TRBJ2-7, with 8 bases lining up with TRBD2. J gave up 2 bases and V 5 bases, and 8 bases lay outside the gene matches. CDR3 length: 15 residues. Germline V CDR1 and CDR2: MNHNY, SVGAGI (reference sequence).

CDR3 loop: CASDPGGRAADTQYF. CDR3 in DNA: TGTGCCAGCGATCCTGGCGGGAGGGCCGCGGATACGCAGTATTTT. The chain combines TRBV6-1 with TRBJ2-3, with 9 nucleotides matching TRBD2. The CDR3 is made up of 15 amino acids. Trimming at V came to 8 bases and at J to 6 bases, leaving 12 bases not matched to a gene. Looked up from germline, CDR1 is MNHNS and CDR2 is SASEGT.

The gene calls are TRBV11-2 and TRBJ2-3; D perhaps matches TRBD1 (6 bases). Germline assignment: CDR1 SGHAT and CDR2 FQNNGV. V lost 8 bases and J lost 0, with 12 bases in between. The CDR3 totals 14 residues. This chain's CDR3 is CASARTVSTDTQYF. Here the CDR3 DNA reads TGTGCCAGCGCCAGGACAGTCAGCACAGATACGCAGTATTTT.

The CDR3 DNA reads as TGTGCCAGCAGCTTAGACTACGGAGCCTCCTATGGCTACACCTTC. Translated: CASSLDYGASYGYTF. The chain carries TRBV7-9 and TRBJ1-2; unclear D gene. The V gene's germline CDR1 is SEHNR and CDR2 FQNEAQ (reference sequence). CDR3 size: 15 residues. Trimming removed 1 base from V and 4 bases from J, with 13 bases in between.

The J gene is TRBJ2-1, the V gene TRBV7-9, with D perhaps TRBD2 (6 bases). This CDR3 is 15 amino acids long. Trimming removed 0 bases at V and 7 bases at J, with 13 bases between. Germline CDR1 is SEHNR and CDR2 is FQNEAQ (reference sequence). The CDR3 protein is CASSLAQGGRNEQFF. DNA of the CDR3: TGTGCCAGCAGCTTAGCGCAGGGAGGCAGGAATGAGCAGTTCTTC.

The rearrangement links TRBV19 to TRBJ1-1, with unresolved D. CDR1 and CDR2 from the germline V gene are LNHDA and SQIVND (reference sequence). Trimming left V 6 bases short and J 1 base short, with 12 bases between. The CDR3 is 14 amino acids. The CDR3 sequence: CASRSPIPNTEAFF. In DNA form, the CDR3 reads TGTGCCAGTAGATCGCCCATCCCGAACACTGAAGCTTTCTTT. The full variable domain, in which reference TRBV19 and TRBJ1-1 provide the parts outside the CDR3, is DGGITQSPKYLFRKEGQNVTLSCEQNLNHDAMYWYRQDPGQGLRLIYYSQIVNDFQKGDIAEGYSVSREKKESFPLTVTSAQKNPTAFYLCASRSPIPNTEAFFGQGTRLTVV.

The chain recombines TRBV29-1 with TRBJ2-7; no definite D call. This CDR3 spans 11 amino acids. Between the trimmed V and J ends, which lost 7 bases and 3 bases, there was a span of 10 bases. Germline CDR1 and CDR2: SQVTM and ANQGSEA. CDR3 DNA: TGCAGCGCCCGGGCCAACTACGAGCAGTACTTC. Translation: CSARANYEQYF.

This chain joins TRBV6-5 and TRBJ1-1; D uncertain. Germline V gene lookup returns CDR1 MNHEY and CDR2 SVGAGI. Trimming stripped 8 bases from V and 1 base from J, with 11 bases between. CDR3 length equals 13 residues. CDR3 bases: TGTGCCAGCGGCGCAGGCTGGAACACTGAAGCTTTCTTT. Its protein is CASGAGWNTEAFF.

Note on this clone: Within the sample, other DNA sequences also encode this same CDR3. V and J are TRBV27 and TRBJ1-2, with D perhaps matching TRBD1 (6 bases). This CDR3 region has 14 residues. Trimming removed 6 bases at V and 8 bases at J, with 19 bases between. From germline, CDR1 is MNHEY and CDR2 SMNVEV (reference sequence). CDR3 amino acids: CASSLLGGSGGYTF. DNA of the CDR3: TGTGCCAGCAGCCTCCTGGGGGGCTCTGGGGGCTACACCTTC.